This T cell receptor beta chain appears in the sequencing data of a study of blood T cells in healthy people across ages. Comment on this clonotype: Its cognate antigen is unknown.

A second PCR of 7 to 11 cycles used a sample-barcoded 5' primer and a J-beta primer mix. TCRdb re-called the 5' RACE reads with MiXCR, one entry per CDR3 protein. Among about 670,000 distinct CDR3 sequences, 40% to 50% were seen once, and the ten largest hold about 32%. Whole-study results and caveats: TCR beta diversity tracked closely with naive T cell percentage. There were more naive CD4+ cells and higher diversity in long-lived donors than in aged donors.

The TCR sequence derives from a man older than 75 in good health. Specimen: blood.

The CDR3 is CSRLLRTEAFF. The CDR3 bases are TGCAGTCGCCTACTACGGACAGAAGCTTTCTTT. V usage is TRBV20-1 and J usage is TRBJ1-1; TRBD1 might be the D (5 bases). The CDR3 has 11 residues. The V gene lost 8 bases and the J gene lost 8 bases, with 15 bases spanning the gap. Germline assignment: CDR1 DFQATT and CDR2 SNEGSKA (reference sequence).